The 10 T cell receptor beta chains reported below all come from one sample, sequenced in a study of blood T cell repertoires in COVID-19. The data were produced by immunoSEQ multiplex PCR, yet TCRdb's version contains in-frame clones alone and is incomplete. The table lists some 100,000 clones, 88% of them singletons. Sample: peripheral blood. Receptor source: a woman aged 60-70 years with acute or convalescent COVID-19.

This chain connects TRBV5-1 to TRBJ2-3, with 7 bases fitting TRBD2. Germline CDR1 and CDR2: SGHRS and YFSETQ. V was clipped by 0 bases and J by 1 base; unmatched bases: 5. The CDR3 runs 16 residues. The DNA for the CDR3 is TGCGCCAGCAGCTTGGTCGCTAGCGGCCGCACAGATACGCAGTATTTT. Protein product: CASSLVASGRTDTQYF.

This chain uses TRBV12-3 or TRBV12-4 with TRBJ1-5; D is uncertain. The CDR3 runs to 13 residues. The germline V and J ends were trimmed by 6 bases and 4 bases, with 10 bases remaining between them. The CDR3 protein is CASSYTGNQPQHF. DNA of the CDR3: TGTGCCAGCAGCTACACGGGAAATCAGCCCCAGCATTTT.

This chain uses TRBV20-1 with TRBJ1-1; D is perhaps TRBD1 (6 bases). Germline CDR1 DFQATT, CDR2 SNEGSKA (reference sequence). The CDR3 length is 14 residues. With 3 bases removed from V and 3 bases from J, the gap between germline ends came to 14 bases. This chain's CDR3 is CSASRGGFDTEAFF. The CDR3, as DNA: TGCAGTGCTAGTCGCGGGGGCTTCGACACTGAAGCTTTCTTT.

The J gene is TRBJ2-2, the V gene TRBV15; D might be TRBD1 (5 bases). Germline CDR1 is LNHNV and CDR2 is YYDKDF (reference sequence). V was cut by 6 bases and J by 11 bases, with 10 bases left in between. This CDR3 contains 11 residues. The CDR3 loop reads CATRQQDELFF. Here the CDR3 DNA reads TGTGCCACCAGGCAACAGGATGAGCTGTTTTTT.

The CDR3 nucleotides read TGCGCCAGCAGCAGAGGTGGACTAACGGGGGAGACCCAGTACTTC. Translation: CASSRGGLTGETQYF. The rearrangement uses TRBV5-1 and TRBJ2-5; D perhaps matches TRBD2 (6 bases). Between the trimmed V and J ends, which lost 4 bases and 5 bases, there was a span of 18 bases. From germline, CDR1 is SGHRS and CDR2 YFSETQ. This CDR3 is built from 15 residues.

The V gene is TRBV3-1 (or the pseudogene TRBV3-2), the J gene TRBJ1-2; D gene unclear. The CDR3 extends over 14 amino acids. V lost 3 bases and J lost 4, with 12 bases in between. CDR1 LGHDT and CDR2 YNNKEL come from the germline V gene (reference sequence). This CDR3 is CASSQGGVAYGYTF. CDR3 coding DNA: TGTGCCAGCAGCCAGGGAGGTGTGGCCTATGGCTACACCTTC.

This chain uses TRBV5-8 with TRBJ2-1, with 12 bases aligning to TRBD1. The germline V gene encodes CDR1 SGHTS and CDR2 YDEGEE. This CDR3 region has 16 residues. The J segment lost 14 bases and the V segment lost 4 bases, leaving 16 bases of the junction unmatched. The CDR3 region is CASSPRDRGRGRAEFF. The CDR3 nucleotides are TGTGCCAGCAGCCCCCGGGACAGGGGGCGCGGGAGAGCGGAGTTCTTC.

The V and J genes are TRBV24-1 and TRBJ1-3; D gene uncertain. Germline values: CDR1 KGHDR, CDR2 SFDVKD. The CDR3 covers 16 residues. V was trimmed by 3 bases and J by 4 bases, leaving 15 bases between them. The CDR3 loop reads CATSDPQAAGGNTIYF. In DNA, the CDR3 is TGTGCCACCAGTGATCCCCAGGCTGCGGGAGGAAACACCATATATTTT.

V and J are TRBV6-5 and TRBJ1-1; 7 bases fit TRBD1. Germline V gene sequence: CDR1 MNHEY, CDR2 SVGAGI. The CDR3 runs to 14 residues. V trimming: 4 bases; J trimming: 1 base; junction bases outside the gene matches: 3. CDR3: CASSFDRANTEAFF. CDR3 DNA: TGTGCCAGCAGTTTCGACAGGGCGAACACTGAAGCTTTCTTT.

The chain has TRBV29-1 and TRBJ1-2, with 11 bases lining up with TRBD1. The germline gives CDR1 SQVTM, CDR2 ANQGSEA. The ends lost 5 bases at V and 4 bases at J; junction bases unmatched: 3. This CDR3 has 13 amino acids. The CDR3 loop reads CSVTGTGGYGYTF. The DNA of the CDR3 is TGCAGCGTTACCGGGACAGGGGGCTATGGCTACACCTTC.